This paragraph covers one TCR beta chain sequence. Antigen unknown. The sample comes from a study of blood T cells in healthy people across ages. Study-level information: Template switching recovered approximately one barcoded beta molecule for every two T cells. Regarding the study as a whole: Both higher diversity and more naive CD4+ cells marked long-lived donors when set against aged donors.

The study isolated at least 6.5 million PBMCs from each sample. Sample-barcoded 5' priming and a J-beta primer mix drove a second PCR of 7 to 11 cycles. From the 5' RACE reads, TCRdb called clonotypes with MiXCR, one entry per CDR3 protein. The repertoire includes about 1.7 million distinct CDR3 sequences, about 28% of them detected once, and approximately 7.7% sits in the top ten. The sequenced sample consisted of blood. The receptor was isolated from a woman in her 30s in good health.

CDR3 sequence (DNA): TGTGCCAGCAGTGTACTAGCGGGAGCGTTGGAGCAGTACTTC. It is translated as CASSVLAGALEQYF. The chain links TRBV2 to TRBJ2-7, with 11 bases identical to TRBD2. The CDR3 consists of 14 residues. CDR1 SNHLY and CDR2 FYNNEI come from the germline V gene. V was clipped by 4 bases and J by 7 bases; unmatched bases: 6.